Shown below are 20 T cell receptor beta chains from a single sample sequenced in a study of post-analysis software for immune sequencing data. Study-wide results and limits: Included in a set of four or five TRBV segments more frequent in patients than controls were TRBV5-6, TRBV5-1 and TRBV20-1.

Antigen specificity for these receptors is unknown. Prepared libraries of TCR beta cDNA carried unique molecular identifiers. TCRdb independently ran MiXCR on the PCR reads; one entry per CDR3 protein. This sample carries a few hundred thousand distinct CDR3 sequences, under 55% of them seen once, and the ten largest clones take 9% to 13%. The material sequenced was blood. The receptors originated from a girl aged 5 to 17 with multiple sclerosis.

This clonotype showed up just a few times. The CDR3 protein is CATSGPTDGTRGTEAFF. In nucleotides, the CDR3 is TGTGCCACCAGTGGCCCAACGGACGGTACAAGGGGCACTGAAGCTTTCTTT. This chain uses TRBV24-1 with TRBJ1-1; possible D gene TRBD1, 5 bases. The CDR3 has 17 amino acids. CDR1 and CDR2 (germline): KGHDR, SFDVKD. Trimming stripped 5 bases from V and 4 bases from J, with 22 bases between.

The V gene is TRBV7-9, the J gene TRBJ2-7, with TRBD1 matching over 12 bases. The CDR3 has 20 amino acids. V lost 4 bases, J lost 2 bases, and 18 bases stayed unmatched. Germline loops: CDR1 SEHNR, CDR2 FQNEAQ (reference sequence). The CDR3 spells CASSSTSSGTGGAITYEQYF. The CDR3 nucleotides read TGTGCCAGCAGCTCCACCTCTTCCGGGACAGGGGGCGCGATCACCTACGAGCAGTACTTC.

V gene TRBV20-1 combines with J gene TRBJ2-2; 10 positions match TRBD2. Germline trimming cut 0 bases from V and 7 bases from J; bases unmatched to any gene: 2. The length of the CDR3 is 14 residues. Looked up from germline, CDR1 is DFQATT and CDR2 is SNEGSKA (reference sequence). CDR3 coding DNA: TGCAGTGCTAGAGATCCTAGCGGGAGCGGGGAGCTGTTTTTT. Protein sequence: CSARDPSGSGELFF.

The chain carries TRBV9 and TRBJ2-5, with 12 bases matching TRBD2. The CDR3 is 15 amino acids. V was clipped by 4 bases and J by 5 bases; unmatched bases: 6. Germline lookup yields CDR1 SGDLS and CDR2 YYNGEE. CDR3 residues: CASSTSGTSGETQYF. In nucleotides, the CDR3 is TGTGCCAGCAGCACATCCGGGACTAGCGGGGAGACCCAGTACTTC.

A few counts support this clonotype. CDR3 region: CASTQSNLNQPQHF. Here the CDR3 DNA reads TGTGCCAGCACCCAGAGCAACCTCAATCAGCCCCAGCATTTT. The chain joins TRBV12-3 or TRBV12-4 to TRBJ1-5; D not certain. The V end lost 7 bases, the J end lost 3 bases, and 13 bases lay between the germline ends. The CDR3 length is 14 residues.

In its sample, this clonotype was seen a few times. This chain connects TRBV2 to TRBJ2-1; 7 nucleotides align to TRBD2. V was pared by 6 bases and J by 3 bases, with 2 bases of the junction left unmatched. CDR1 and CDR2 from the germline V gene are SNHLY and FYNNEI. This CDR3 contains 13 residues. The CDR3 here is CASRGRGYNEQFF. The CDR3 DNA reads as TGTGCCAGCAGGGGGAGGGGCTACAATGAGCAGTTCTTC.

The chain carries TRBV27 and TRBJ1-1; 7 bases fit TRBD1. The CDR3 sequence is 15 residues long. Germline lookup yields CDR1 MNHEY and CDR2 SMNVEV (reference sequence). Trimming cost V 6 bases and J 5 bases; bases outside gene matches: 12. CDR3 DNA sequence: TGTGCCAGCAGCACGATTAGGGGGCAGGGGACTGAAGCTTTCTTT. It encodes CASSTIRGQGTEAFF.

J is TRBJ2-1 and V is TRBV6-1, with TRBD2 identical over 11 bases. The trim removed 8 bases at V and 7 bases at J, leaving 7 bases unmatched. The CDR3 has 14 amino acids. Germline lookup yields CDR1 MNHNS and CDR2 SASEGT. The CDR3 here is CASCTSGSTNEQFF. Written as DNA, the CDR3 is TGTGCCAGCTGTACTAGCGGGAGTACAAATGAGCAGTTCTTC.

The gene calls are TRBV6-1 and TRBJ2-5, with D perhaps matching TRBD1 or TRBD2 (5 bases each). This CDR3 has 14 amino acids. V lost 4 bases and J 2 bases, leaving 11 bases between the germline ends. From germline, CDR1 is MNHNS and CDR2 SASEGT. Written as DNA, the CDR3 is TGTGCCAGCAGTGCCGAGGGGAGTCAAGAGACCCAGTACTTC. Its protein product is CASSAEGSQETQYF.

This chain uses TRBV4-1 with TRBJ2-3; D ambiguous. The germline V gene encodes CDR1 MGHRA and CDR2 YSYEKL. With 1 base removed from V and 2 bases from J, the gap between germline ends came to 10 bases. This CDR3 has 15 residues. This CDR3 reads CASSQGMIPTDTQYF. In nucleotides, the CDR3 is TGCGCCAGCAGCCAAGGGATGATCCCCACAGATACGCAGTATTTT.

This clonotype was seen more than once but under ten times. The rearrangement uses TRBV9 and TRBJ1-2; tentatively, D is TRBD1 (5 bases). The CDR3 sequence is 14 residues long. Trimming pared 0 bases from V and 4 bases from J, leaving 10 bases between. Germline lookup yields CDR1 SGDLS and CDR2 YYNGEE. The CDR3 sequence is CASSVGQGAYGYTF. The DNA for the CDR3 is TGTGCCAGCAGCGTAGGGCAGGGTGCCTATGGCTACACCTTC.

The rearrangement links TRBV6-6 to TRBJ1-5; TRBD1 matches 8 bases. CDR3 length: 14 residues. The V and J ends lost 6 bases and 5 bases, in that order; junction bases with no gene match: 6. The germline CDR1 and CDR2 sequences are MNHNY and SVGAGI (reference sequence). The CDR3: CASRDREIDQPQHF. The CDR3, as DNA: TGTGCCAGCAGGGACAGGGAAATTGATCAGCCCCAGCATTTT.

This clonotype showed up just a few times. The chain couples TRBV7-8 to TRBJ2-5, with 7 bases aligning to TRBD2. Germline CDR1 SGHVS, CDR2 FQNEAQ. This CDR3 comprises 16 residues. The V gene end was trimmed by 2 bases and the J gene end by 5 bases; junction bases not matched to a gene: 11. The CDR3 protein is CASSLLAAPKTETQYF. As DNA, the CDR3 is TGTGCCAGCAGCTTACTAGCGGCCCCGAAAACGGAGACCCAGTACTTC.

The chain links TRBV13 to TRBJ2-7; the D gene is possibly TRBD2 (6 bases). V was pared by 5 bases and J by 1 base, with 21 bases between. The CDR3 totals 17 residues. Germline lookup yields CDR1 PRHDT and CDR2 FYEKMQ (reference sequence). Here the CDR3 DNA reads TGTGCCAGCAGCCCGACCCCTCACGGGAGCCCTTCCTACGAGCAGTACTTC. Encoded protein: CASSPTPHGSPSYEQYF.

For the CDR3, the DNA is TGTGCCAGCAGCGAAAGGACAGGGGCGTTATACGAGCAGTACTTC. This codes for CASSERTGALYEQYF. The chain recombines TRBV28 with TRBJ2-7; 9 positions match TRBD1. CDR3 length: 15 residues. V lost 6 bases and J lost 4; bases outside the gene matches: 10. Germline lookup yields CDR1 MDHEN and CDR2 SYDVKM.

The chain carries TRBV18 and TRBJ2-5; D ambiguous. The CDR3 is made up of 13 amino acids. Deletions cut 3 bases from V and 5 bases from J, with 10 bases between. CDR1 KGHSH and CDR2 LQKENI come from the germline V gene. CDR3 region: CASSPSPTETQYF. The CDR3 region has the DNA TGTGCCAGCTCACCCTCGCCCACCGAGACCCAGTACTTC.

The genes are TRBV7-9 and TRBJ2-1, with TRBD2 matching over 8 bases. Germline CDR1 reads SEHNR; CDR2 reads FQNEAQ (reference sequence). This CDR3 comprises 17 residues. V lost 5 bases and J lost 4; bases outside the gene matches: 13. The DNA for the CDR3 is TGTGCCAGCAGCCCCGATTTTGTGGCGGGAGGATACAATGAGCAGTTCTTC. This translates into CASSPDFVAGGYNEQFF.

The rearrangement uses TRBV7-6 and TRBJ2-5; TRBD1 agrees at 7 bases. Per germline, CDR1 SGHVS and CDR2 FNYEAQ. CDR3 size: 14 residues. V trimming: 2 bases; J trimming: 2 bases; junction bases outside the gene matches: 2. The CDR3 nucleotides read TGTGCCAGCAGCTTAACGGGACAGCAAGAGACCCAGTACTTC. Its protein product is CASSLTGQQETQYF.

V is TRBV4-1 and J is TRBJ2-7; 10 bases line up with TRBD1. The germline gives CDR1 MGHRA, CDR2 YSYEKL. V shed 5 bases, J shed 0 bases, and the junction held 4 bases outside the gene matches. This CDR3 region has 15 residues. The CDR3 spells CASSFRTGGSYEQYF. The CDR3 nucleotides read TGCGCCAGCAGCTTCCGGACAGGGGGCTCCTACGAGCAGTACTTC.

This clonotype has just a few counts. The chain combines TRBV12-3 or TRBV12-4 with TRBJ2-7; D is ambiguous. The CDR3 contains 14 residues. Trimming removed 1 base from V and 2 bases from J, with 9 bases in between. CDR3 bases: TGTGCCAGCAGTTTAGACCCAGAGACCTACGAGCAGTACTTC. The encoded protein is CASSLDPETYEQYF.